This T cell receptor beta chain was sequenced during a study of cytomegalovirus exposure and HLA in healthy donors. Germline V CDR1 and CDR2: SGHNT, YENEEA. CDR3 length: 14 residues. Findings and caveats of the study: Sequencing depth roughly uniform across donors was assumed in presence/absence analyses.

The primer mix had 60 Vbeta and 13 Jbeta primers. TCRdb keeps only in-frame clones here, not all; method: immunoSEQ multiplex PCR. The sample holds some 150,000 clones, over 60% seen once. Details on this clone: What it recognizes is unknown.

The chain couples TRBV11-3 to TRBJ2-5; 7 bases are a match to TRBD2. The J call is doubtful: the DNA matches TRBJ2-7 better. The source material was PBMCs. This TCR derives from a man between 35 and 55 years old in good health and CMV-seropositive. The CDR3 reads CASSQGTTGYEQYF. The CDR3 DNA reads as TGTGCCAGCAGTCAAGGGACTACGGGCTACGAGCAGTACTTC.